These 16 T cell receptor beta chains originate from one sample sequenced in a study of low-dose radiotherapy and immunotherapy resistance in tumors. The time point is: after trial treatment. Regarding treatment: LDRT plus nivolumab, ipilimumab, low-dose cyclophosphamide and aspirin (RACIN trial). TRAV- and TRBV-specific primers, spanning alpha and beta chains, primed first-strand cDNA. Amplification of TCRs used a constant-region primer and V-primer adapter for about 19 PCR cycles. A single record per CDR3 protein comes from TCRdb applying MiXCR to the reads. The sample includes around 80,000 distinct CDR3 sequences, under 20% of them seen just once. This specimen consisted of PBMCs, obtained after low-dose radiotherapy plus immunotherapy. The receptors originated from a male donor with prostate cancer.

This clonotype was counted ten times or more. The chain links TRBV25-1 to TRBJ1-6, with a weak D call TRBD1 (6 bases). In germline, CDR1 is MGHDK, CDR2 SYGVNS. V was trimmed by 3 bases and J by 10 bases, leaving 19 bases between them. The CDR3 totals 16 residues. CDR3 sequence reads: CASSDRLTGISSPLHF. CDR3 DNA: TGTGCCAGCAGTGATCGTCTGACAGGAATTTCCTCACCCCTCCACTTT.

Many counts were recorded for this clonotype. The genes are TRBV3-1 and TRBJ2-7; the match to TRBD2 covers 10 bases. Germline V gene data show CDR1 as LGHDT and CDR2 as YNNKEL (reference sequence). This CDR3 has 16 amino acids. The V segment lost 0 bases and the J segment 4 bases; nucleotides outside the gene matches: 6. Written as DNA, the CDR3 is TGTGCCAGCAGCCAAGACGTGGCTAGCGGGGGTTACGAGCAGTACTTC. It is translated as CASSQDVASGGYEQYF.

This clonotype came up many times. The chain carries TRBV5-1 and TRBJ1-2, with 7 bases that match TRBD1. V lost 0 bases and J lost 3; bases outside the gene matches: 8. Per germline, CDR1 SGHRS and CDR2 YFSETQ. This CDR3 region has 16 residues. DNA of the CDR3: TGCGCCAGCAGCTTGGCCCTCGGACAGGTAGACTATGGCTACACCTTC. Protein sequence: CASSLALGQVDYGYTF.

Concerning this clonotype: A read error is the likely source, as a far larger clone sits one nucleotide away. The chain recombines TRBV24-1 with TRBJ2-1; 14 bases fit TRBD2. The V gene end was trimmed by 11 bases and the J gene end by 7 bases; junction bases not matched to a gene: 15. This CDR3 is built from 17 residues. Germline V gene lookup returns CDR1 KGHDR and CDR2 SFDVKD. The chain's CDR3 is CARSSSGTSGSGNEQFF. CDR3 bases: TGTGCCAGAAGTTCCTCGGGGACTAGCGGGAGTGGTAATGAGCAGTTCTTC.

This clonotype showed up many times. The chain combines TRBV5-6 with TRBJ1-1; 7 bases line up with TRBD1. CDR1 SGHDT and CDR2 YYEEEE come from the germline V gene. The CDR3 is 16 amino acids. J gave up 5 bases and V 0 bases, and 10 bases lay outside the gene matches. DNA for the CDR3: TGTGCCAGCAGCTTGGTCCCGACAGGGACCATTACTGAAGCTTTCTTT. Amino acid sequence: CASSLVPTGTITEAFF.

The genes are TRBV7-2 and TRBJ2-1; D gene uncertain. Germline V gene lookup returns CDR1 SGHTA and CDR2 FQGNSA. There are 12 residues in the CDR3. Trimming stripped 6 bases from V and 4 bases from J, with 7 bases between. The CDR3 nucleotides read TGTGCCAGCAGATCAATTTACAATGAGCAGTTCTTC. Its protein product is CASRSIYNEQFF.

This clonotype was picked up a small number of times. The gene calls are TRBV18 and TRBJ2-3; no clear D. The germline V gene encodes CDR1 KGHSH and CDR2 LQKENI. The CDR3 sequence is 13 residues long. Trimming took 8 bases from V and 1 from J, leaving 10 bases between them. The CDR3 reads CASLQQRTDTQYF. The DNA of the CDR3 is TGTGCCAGCCTCCAACAGCGCACAGATACGCAGTATTTT.

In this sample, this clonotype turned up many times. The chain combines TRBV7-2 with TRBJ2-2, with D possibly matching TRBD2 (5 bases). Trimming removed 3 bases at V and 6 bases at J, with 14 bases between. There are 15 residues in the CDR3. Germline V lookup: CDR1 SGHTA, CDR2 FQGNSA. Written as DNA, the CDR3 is TGTGCCAGCAGCTTCGGAGTTGGGAGTCCCGGGGAGCTGTTTTTT. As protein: CASSFGVGSPGELFF.

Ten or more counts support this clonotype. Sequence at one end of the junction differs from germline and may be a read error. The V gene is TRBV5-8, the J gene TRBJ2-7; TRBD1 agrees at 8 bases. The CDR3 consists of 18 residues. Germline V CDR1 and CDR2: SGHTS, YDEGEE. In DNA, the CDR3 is TGCGCCAGCAGCTTGCAGACAGGGGTAGCGGTCCCCGGCTACGAGCAGTACTTC. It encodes CASSLQTGVAVPGYEQYF.

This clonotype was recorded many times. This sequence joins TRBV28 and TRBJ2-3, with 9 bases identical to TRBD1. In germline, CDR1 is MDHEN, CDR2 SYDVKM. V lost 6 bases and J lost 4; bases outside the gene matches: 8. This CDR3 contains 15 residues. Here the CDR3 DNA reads TGTGCCAGCAGCCGCGGGACAGGGTTCCCAGATACGCAGTATTTT. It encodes CASSRGTGFPDTQYF.

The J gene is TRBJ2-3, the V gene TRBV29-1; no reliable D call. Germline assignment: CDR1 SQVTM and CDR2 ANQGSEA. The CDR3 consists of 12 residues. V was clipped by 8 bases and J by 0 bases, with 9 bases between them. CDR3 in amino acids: CSPASSTDTQYF. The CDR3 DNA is TGCAGCCCAGCCTCTAGCACAGATACGCAGTATTTT.

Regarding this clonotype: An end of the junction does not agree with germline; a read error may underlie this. DNA of the CDR3: TGTCCCAGCTCGGTAGTGGGATATCAAGAGACCCAGTACTTC. It encodes CPSSVVGYQETQYF. The V call is TRBV3-1, the J call TRBJ2-5; D ambiguous. Germline CDR1 is LGHDT and CDR2 is YNNKEL (reference sequence). CDR3 length: 14 residues.

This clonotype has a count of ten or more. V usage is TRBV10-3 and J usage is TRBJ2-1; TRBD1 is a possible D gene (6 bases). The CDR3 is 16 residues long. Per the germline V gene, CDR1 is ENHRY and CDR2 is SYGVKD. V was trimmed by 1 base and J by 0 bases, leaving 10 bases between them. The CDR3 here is CAISEYATGSYNEQFF. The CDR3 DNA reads TGTGCCATCAGTGAGTATGCGACAGGCTCCTACAATGAGCAGTTCTTC.

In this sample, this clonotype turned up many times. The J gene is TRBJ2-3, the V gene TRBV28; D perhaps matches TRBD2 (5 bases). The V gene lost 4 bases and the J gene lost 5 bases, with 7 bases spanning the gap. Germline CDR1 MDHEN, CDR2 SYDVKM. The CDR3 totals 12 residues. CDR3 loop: CASSSRGDTQYF. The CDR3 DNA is TGTGCCAGCAGTTCCCGGGGAGATACGCAGTATTTT.

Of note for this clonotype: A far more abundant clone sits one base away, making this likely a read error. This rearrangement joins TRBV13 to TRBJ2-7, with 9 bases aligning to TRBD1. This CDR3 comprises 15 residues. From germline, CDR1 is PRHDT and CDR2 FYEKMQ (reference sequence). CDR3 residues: CAGSLTGTGTHEQYF. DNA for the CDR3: TGTGCCGGCAGCTTAACCGGGACAGGGACCCACGAGCAGTACTTC.

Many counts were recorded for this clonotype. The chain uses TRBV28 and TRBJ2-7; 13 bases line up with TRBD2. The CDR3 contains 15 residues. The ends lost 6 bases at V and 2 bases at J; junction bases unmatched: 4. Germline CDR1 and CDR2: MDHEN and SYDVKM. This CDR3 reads CASSPGLAGTYEQYF. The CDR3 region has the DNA TGTGCCAGCAGCCCGGGACTAGCGGGGACCTACGAGCAGTACTTC.